Presented here are 13 T cell receptor beta chains from one specimen sequenced in a study of CD8+ T cells in alopecia areata. cDNA reverse transcribed from extracted RNA served as the sequencing template. This table comes from immunoSEQ multiplex PCR, and its TCRdb copy is limited to in-frame clones, with some not included. The sample has fewer than 110,000 clones; about 61% are singletons. The treatment is: oral pan-JAK inhibitor, 5-10 mg twice daily. Here the sequenced sample was CD8+ T cells sorted from blood, taken at approximately week 60, from a patient treated with tofacitinib. These receptor sequences come from a human donor with alopecia areata.

The chain carries TRBV5-1 and TRBJ1-3, with D possibly being TRBD1 (5 bases). This CDR3 is built from 14 residues. The V gene's germline CDR1 is SGHRS and CDR2 YFSETQ. Trimming stripped 4 bases from V and 1 base from J, with 9 bases between. The DNA for the CDR3 is TGCGCCAGCAGCCCGGGGACGTCTGGAAACACCATATATTTT. Translated: CASSPGTSGNTIYF.

The chain has TRBV19 and TRBJ1-5; D not resolved. The CDR3 contains 13 residues. Germline CDR1 LNHDA, CDR2 SQIVND (reference sequence). V dropped 3 bases and J dropped 0 bases, with 3 bases sitting between them. CDR3 coding DNA: TGTGCCAGTAGTATGATTAGCAATCAGCCCCAGCATTTT. Translated: CASSMISNQPQHF.

The V gene is TRBV4-1, the J gene TRBJ1-1; D unclear. Deletions cut 4 bases from V and 2 bases from J, with 17 bases between. Germline CDR1 MGHRA, CDR2 YSYEKL. The CDR3 loop spans 16 amino acids. The chain's CDR3 is CASSPKLLITNTEAFF. The CDR3 region has the DNA TGCGCCAGCAGCCCCAAACTTCTCATTACCAACACTGAAGCTTTCTTT.

The chain is built from TRBV4-2 and TRBJ1-5; no clear D. CDR3 length equals 15 residues. CDR1 LGHNA and CDR2 YNFKEQ come from the germline V gene. V lost 1 base, J lost 2 bases, and 9 bases lay in between. This chain's CDR3 is CASSQARGGNQPQHF. DNA for the CDR3: TGTGCCAGCAGCCAAGCCCGGGGTGGCAATCAGCCCCAGCATTTT.

In its sample, this clone was seen a few times. This chain links TRBV18 with TRBJ2-2, with 8 positions matching TRBD1. There are 16 residues in the CDR3. The germline gives CDR1 KGHSH, CDR2 LQKENI. Losses at the gene ends were 2 bases for V and 4 bases for J; bases not matched to a gene: 6. The CDR3 loop reads CASSPYGQGATGELFF. The CDR3 DNA sequence: TGTGCCAGCTCACCATACGGACAGGGCGCCACCGGGGAGCTGTTTTTT. Complete variable domain (other parts from reference TRBV18 and TRBJ2-2): NAGVMQNPRHLVRRRGQEARLRCSPMKGHSHVYWYRQLPEEGLKFMVYLQKENIIDESGMPKERFSAEFPKEGPSILRIQQVVRGDSAAYFCASSPYGQGATGELFFGEGSRLTVL.

The table lists this clone with a few counts. CDR3 in amino acids: CASSQDLSPRETQYF. Here the CDR3 DNA reads TGCGCCAGCAGCCAAGATCTGTCCCCCAGGGAGACCCAGTACTTC. The chain carries TRBV4-1 and TRBJ2-5; no clear D gene. Germline assignment: CDR1 MGHRA and CDR2 YSYEKL. The CDR3 length is 15 residues. Trimming cost V 0 bases and J 5 bases, with 13 bases left between them.

CDR3 in DNA: TGCGCCAGCAGCGACGAGGCGGGGAGTGAGCAGTTCTTC. As protein: CASSDEAGSEQFF. The chain has TRBV4-1 and TRBJ2-1; D is possibly TRBD2 (6 bases). V lost 5 bases to trimming and J lost 9 bases, with 14 bases between them. The CDR3 is 13 residues long. CDR1 is MGHRA, CDR2 YSYEKL, per germline.

In its sample, this clone was seen once. The chain recombines TRBV30 with TRBJ2-7, with unresolved D. Germline V gives CDR1 GTSNPN, CDR2 SVGIG (reference sequence). The V end was cut by 2 bases, the J end by 7 bases, with 15 bases between. The CDR3 totals 13 residues. DNA for the CDR3: TGTGCCTGGAGTAACAGTCAGGCTACGGAGCAGTACTTC. Amino acids: CAWSNSQATEQYF.

In this sample, this clone turned up a few times. The V and J genes are TRBV23-1 and TRBJ2-1; a possible D gene is TRBD1 (6 bases). TRBV23-1 is treated as an ORF (open reading frame) with a function not yet certain. The CDR3 sequence is 15 residues long. V was shortened by 4 bases and J by 2 bases, with 12 bases between the two germline ends. The CDR3 here is CASSLFRGTYNEQFF. The DNA for the CDR3 is TGCGCCAGCAGTCTCTTTAGGGGGACCTACAATGAGCAGTTCTTC.

The V gene is TRBV5-6, the J gene TRBJ1-4, with 8 nucleotides matching TRBD1. Losses at the gene ends were 1 base for V and 6 bases for J; bases not matched to a gene: 8. The CDR3 length is 16 residues. From germline, CDR1 is SGHDT and CDR2 YYEEEE. The CDR3 region has the DNA TGTGCCAGCAGCTTGAACCCGACAGGGGTTTATGAAAAACTGTTTTTT. Its translation: CASSLNPTGVYEKLFF.

This clone appeared a single time. The junction differs from germline at one of its ends, possibly a read error. The rearrangement uses TRBV7-9 and TRBJ1-3, with D perhaps matching TRBD1 (5 bases). The CDR3 covers 12 residues. Germline V gene data show CDR1 as SEHNR and CDR2 as FQNEAQ (reference sequence). This CDR3 reads CASSYRDPTLYF. DNA for the CDR3: TGTGCCAGCAGCTACCGGGACCCCACCCTATATTTT.

The genes are TRBV19 and TRBJ1-5, with 7 bases identical to TRBD1. This CDR3 spans 14 amino acids. Germline loops: CDR1 LNHDA, CDR2 SQIVND (reference sequence). After removal of 6 bases from V and 6 bases from J, the junction contained 8 bases not matched to a gene. CDR3 amino acids: CASRSDRDRQPQHF. The CDR3 nucleotides read TGTGCCAGTAGGAGTGACAGGGATCGTCAGCCCCAGCATTTT.

The J gene is TRBJ2-7, the V gene TRBV5-1; D might be TRBD2 (5 bases). The germline V gene encodes CDR1 SGHRS and CDR2 YFSETQ. V was shortened by 1 base and J by 2 bases, with 13 bases between the two germline ends. This CDR3 comprises 15 residues. The CDR3 spells CASSLNVRVPYEQYF. The CDR3, as DNA: TGCGCCAGCAGCTTGAATGTGAGGGTTCCCTACGAGCAGTACTTC.